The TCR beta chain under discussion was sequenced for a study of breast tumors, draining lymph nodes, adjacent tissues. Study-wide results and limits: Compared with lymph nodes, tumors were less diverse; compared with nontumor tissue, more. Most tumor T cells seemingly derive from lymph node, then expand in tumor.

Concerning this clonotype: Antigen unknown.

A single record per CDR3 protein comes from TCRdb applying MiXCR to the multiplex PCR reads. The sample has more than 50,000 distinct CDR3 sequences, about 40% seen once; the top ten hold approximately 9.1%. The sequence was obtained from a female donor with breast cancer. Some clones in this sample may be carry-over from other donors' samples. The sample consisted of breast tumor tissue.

CDR3 nucleotides: TGTGCCAGCAGCTCCAGACAGGGGTTCGATGTGGGGCACTATAATTCACCCCTCCACTTT. Translation gives CASSSRQGFDVGHYNSPLHF. The chain joins TRBV7-9 to TRBJ1-6; TRBD1 agrees at 8 bases. The V gene end was trimmed by 4 bases and the J gene end by 3 bases; junction bases not matched to a gene: 17. This CDR3 region has 20 residues. CDR1 is SEHNR and CDR2 is FQNEAQ in the germline V gene (reference sequence). The full variable domain, with the rest looked up from reference TRBV7-9 and TRBJ1-6, is DTGVSQNPRHKITKRGQNVTFRCDPISEHNRLYWYRQTLGQGPEFLTYFQNEAQLEKSRLLSDRFSAERPKGSFSTLEIQRTEQGDSAMYLCASSSRQGFDVGHYNSPLHFGNGTRLTVT.